Listed below are T cell receptor beta chains from one sample, sequenced in a study of T cells expressing NK-cell markers. TCRdb re-called the 5' RACE reads and gives one entry per CDR3 protein, without DNA. This sample's clone table lists some 600,000 distinct CDR3 sequences. Specimen: blood T cells: a sorted CD56 or NKG2C T cell subset, CD4+ or CD8+ T cells, or bulk PBMC T cells (not recorded which). The source is a man in his late teens or twenties in good health. CDR3s include the opening cysteine and the closing phenylalanine or tryptophan.

>TRBJ1-5|TRBV20-1|16
CSARGFDRLSNQPQHF
>TRBJ2-7|TRBV7-6|16
CASSNRLAGSSYEQYF
>TRBJ2-7|TRBV29-1|15
CSVQLIGSTEDEQYF
>TRBJ2-3|TRBV29-1|15
CSARTGLTSTDTQYF
>TRBJ2-4|TRBV5-1|15
CASSLRRGSKNIQYF
>TRBJ1-5|TRBV5-1|15
CASSLGQGGNQPQHF
>TRBJ2-7|TRBV6-2/TRBV6-3|14
CASSGLAGAYEQYF
>TRBJ2-1|TRBV9|13
CASSPSNYHEQFF
>TRBJ2-2|TRBV5-1|15
CASSVASGVAGELFF
>TRBJ1-5|TRBV12-3/TRBV12-4|18
CASSPRGGVGASNQPQHF
>TRBJ2-1|TRBV29-1|15
CSVETRGSNDNEQFF